This T cell receptor (beta chain) was captured in a study of blood T cell repertoires in COVID-19. Generated by immunoSEQ multiplex PCR, the TCRdb table keeps only in-frame clones and is missing some. The sample has roughly 100,000 clones, 70% to 80% seen once. The CDR3 loop spans 14 amino acids. The V segment lost 4 bases and the J segment 6 bases; nucleotides outside the gene matches: 6. Germline V gene sequence: CDR1 SGHRS, CDR2 YFSETQ. The sample comprised peripheral blood. The source of this sequence is a man between 60 and 75 years old with active or convalescent COVID-19. The gene calls are TRBV5-1 and TRBJ2-1, with 8 bases matching TRBD2. The CDR3 sequence is CASSDPSGFNEQFF. Written as DNA, the CDR3 is TGCGCCAGCAGCGACCCTAGCGGGTTCAATGAGCAGTTCTTC. The full variable domain, its missing parts supplied by reference TRBV5-1 and TRBJ2-1, is KAGVTQTPRYLIKTRGQQVTLSCSPISGHRSVSWYQQTPGQGLQFLFEYFSETQRNKGNFPGRFSGRQFSNSRSEMNVSTLELGDSALYLCASSDPSGFNEQFFGPGTRLTVL.